Listed below are T cell receptor beta chains from one sample, sequenced in a study of PD-1 blockade in classical Hodgkin lymphoma. Assay used: immunoSEQ multiplex PCR; TCRdb lists only in-frame clones, some missing. Among tens of thousands of clones listed, around 89% were seen once. Here the sequenced sample was peripheral blood mononuclear cells (PBMCs), taken before the fourth cycle of nivolumab. These receptors all stem from a human donor with classical Hodgkin lymphoma. Both conserved end residues are part of each CDR3. D genes are given only for firm matches. A row's size may be missing; if present it is once, few, many or a size class.

v_gene: TRBV14
d_gene: -
abundance: -
j_gene: TRBJ2-1
CDR3nt: TGTGCCAGCAGCCCATACAAGGTGATTGAGCAGTTCTTC
CDR3aa: CASSPYKVIEQFF

v_gene: TRBV30
d_gene: -
abundance: -
j_gene: TRBJ2-5
CDR3nt: TGTGCCTGGAAAGGGAGTGGCAAGGAGACCCAGTACTTC
CDR3aa: CAWKGSGKETQYF

v_gene: TRBV11-3
d_gene: -
abundance: -
j_gene: TRBJ2-7
CDR3nt: TGTGCCAGCAGCTCAGGACAGACCTACGAGCAGTACTTC
CDR3aa: CASSSGQTYEQYF

v_gene: TRBV7-2
d_gene: -
abundance: -
j_gene: TRBJ1-3
CDR3nt: TGTGCCAGCAGCTTTAAATGGGCGAACACCATATATTTT
CDR3aa: CASSFKWANTIYF

v_gene: TRBV5-4
d_gene: TRBD2
abundance: -
j_gene: TRBJ2-4
CDR3nt: TGTGCCAGCAGCTCAGGACTAGCGGGAGATGGGGCCAAAAACATTCAGTACTTC
CDR3aa: CASSSGLAGDGAKNIQYF

v_gene: TRBV9
d_gene: -
abundance: -
j_gene: TRBJ2-3
CDR3nt: TGTGCCAGCAGCGTAGCCCGGCCCCCCGCAGATACGCAGTATTTT
CDR3aa: CASSVARPPADTQYF

v_gene: TRBV9
d_gene: -
abundance: -
j_gene: TRBJ2-3
CDR3nt: TGTGCCAGCAGCGTAGATGGTTCCTCCGTTGATACGCAGTATTTT
CDR3aa: CASSVDGSSVDTQYF

v_gene: TRBV18
d_gene: TRBD2
abundance: -
j_gene: TRBJ2-2
CDR3nt: TGTGCCAGCTCTCGGACTAGCGGAAACACCGGGGAGCTGTTTTTT
CDR3aa: CASSRTSGNTGELFF

v_gene: TRBV6-6
d_gene: -
abundance: -
j_gene: TRBJ2-1
CDR3nt: TGTGCCAGCAGTTACCCCGGAGATGAGCAGTTCTTC
CDR3aa: CASSYPGDEQFF

v_gene: TRBV2
d_gene: TRBD2
abundance: -
j_gene: TRBJ2-1
CDR3nt: TGTGCCAGCAGGCGCCGGGGGACTAACTATGAGCAGTTCTTC
CDR3aa: CASRRRGTNYEQFF

v_gene: TRBV4-2
d_gene: -
abundance: -
j_gene: TRBJ2-1
CDR3nt: TGTGCCAGCAGCCAAGATGAGGAGTCCTACAATGAGCAGTTCTTC
CDR3aa: CASSQDEESYNEQFF

v_gene: TRBV5-1
d_gene: -
abundance: once
j_gene: TRBJ2-5
CDR3nt: TGCGCCAGCAGCCCATGGGAGTCACAAGAGACCCAGTACTTC
CDR3aa: CASSPWESQETQYF

v_gene: TRBV29-1
d_gene: -
abundance: -
j_gene: TRBJ2-7
CDR3nt: TGCAGCGGGAGTGACGGGCACTACGAGCAGTACTTC
CDR3aa: CSGSDGHYEQYF

v_gene: TRBV30
d_gene: -
abundance: -
j_gene: TRBJ2-6
CDR3nt: TGTGCCTGGAGTGGAGTACCTGGGGCCAACGTCCTGACTTTC
CDR3aa: CAWSGVPGANVLTF

v_gene: TRBV7-9
d_gene: -
abundance: -
j_gene: TRBJ2-7
CDR3nt: TGTGCCAGCGGACAGTCCTACGAGCAGTACTTC
CDR3aa: CASGQSYEQYF

v_gene: TRBV7-9
d_gene: -
abundance: -
j_gene: TRBJ2-7
CDR3nt: TGTGCCAGCAGCTCCAAGGGGCAGCAACTAAGCTCCTACGAGCAGTACTTC
CDR3aa: CASSSKGQQLSSYEQYF

v_gene: TRBV4-1
d_gene: TRBD1
abundance: -
j_gene: TRBJ1-2
CDR3nt: TGCGCCAGCAGAAATATTAGGACAGGGATGTGGGGTGGCTACACCTTC
CDR3aa: CASRNIRTGMWGGYTF

v_gene: TRBV5-4
d_gene: -
abundance: -
j_gene: TRBJ2-1
CDR3nt: TGTGCCAGCAGCTCGGCCCGAGGGGGCGGGAGATACAATGAGCAGTTCTTC
CDR3aa: CASSSARGGGRYNEQFF

v_gene: TRBV11-2
d_gene: TRBD2
abundance: -
j_gene: TRBJ2-7
CDR3nt: TGTGCCAGCAGCCTTACTAGCGGCGAGCAGTACTTC
CDR3aa: CASSLTSGEQYF

v_gene: TRBV6-5
d_gene: TRBD1
abundance: -
j_gene: TRBJ2-7
CDR3nt: TGTGCCAGCAGTTACTTGGGACAGGCCCCTTACGAGCAGTACTTC
CDR3aa: CASSYLGQAPYEQYF

v_gene: TRBV7-9
d_gene: -
abundance: -
j_gene: TRBJ2-1
CDR3nt: TGTGCCAGCAGCTTCTCCAACAGTCCAGCCTACAATGAGCAGTTCTTC
CDR3aa: CASSFSNSPAYNEQFF

v_gene: TRBV6-4
d_gene: -
abundance: -
j_gene: TRBJ2-3
CDR3nt: TGTGCCAGCAGTATGACTTCTAGCACAGATACGCAGTATTTT
CDR3aa: CASSMTSSTDTQYF

v_gene: TRBV28
d_gene: -
abundance: -
j_gene: TRBJ2-7
CDR3nt: TGTGCCAGCAGTTACCCCTCCTACGAGCAGTACTTC
CDR3aa: CASSYPSYEQYF